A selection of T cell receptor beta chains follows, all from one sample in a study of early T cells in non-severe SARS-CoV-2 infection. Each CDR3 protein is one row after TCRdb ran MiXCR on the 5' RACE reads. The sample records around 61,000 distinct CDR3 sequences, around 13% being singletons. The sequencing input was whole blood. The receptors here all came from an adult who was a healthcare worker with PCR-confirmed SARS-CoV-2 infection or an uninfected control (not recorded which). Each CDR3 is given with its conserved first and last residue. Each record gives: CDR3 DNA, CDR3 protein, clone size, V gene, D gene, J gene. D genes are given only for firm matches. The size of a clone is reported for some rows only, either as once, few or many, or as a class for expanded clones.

cdr3_nt: TGTGCCGGCAGTACCCCCAGACGGTGGGGGTCCTACGAGCAGTACTTC
cdr3_aa: CAGSTPRRWGSYEQYF
clone_size: .
v_call: TRBV6-2/TRBV6-3
d_call: .
j_call: TRBJ2-7

cdr3_nt: TGTGCCAGCAGTTCCATGGGTGACAGGGACTACGAGCAGTACTTC
cdr3_aa: CASSSMGDRDYEQYF
clone_size: many
v_call: TRBV27
d_call: TRBD1
j_call: TRBJ2-7

cdr3_nt: TGCGCCAGCAGCCCAGGAGGGGCAACCGAGCAGTACTTC
cdr3_aa: CASSPGGATEQYF
clone_size: .
v_call: TRBV4-1
d_call: .
j_call: TRBJ2-7

cdr3_nt: TGTGCCAGCAGTACGAGGGACCCCAACAGAAAAGAGCAGTACTTC
cdr3_aa: CASSTRDPNRKEQYF
clone_size: many
v_call: TRBV27
d_call: .
j_call: TRBJ2-7

cdr3_nt: TGTGCCAGCAGCTTAAACGCGAGATCCGACAATGAGCAGTTCTTC
cdr3_aa: CASSLNARSDNEQFF
clone_size: many
v_call: TRBV11-2
d_call: .
j_call: TRBJ2-1

cdr3_nt: TGCAGTGCAAGTCCCATGGAGCGTGCAACTAATGAAAAACTGTTTTTT
cdr3_aa: CSASPMERATNEKLFF
clone_size: few
v_call: TRBV20-1
d_call: .
j_call: TRBJ1-4

cdr3_nt: TGCGCCAGCAGCCAATGGGAGGGGTTGAACTCTGGGGCCAACGTCCTGACTTTC
cdr3_aa: CASSQWEGLNSGANVLTF
clone_size: .
v_call: TRBV4-1
d_call: TRBD2
j_call: TRBJ2-6

cdr3_nt: TGCGCCAGCAGTCCTAGACTAGCGGGACGACACAATGAGCAGTTCTTC
cdr3_aa: CASSPRLAGRHNEQFF
clone_size: .
v_call: TRBV10-1
d_call: TRBD2
j_call: TRBJ2-1

cdr3_nt: TGCAGTGCTAGAGATCCCGGGGGCGTAGACAATGAGCAGTTCTTC
cdr3_aa: CSARDPGGVDNEQFF
clone_size: many
v_call: TRBV20-1
d_call: .
j_call: TRBJ2-1

cdr3_nt: TGTGCCAGTAGTATCGACGGGACCCCCGGCGAGCAGTACTTC
cdr3_aa: CASSIDGTPGEQYF
clone_size: .
v_call: TRBV19
d_call: .
j_call: TRBJ2-7

cdr3_nt: TGTGCCAGCAGCCCCCAGCAGGGGGTCTACGAGCAGTACTTC
cdr3_aa: CASSPQQGVYEQYF
clone_size: .
v_call: TRBV28
d_call: TRBD1
j_call: TRBJ2-7

cdr3_nt: TGCAGTGCTAGACCCATCCGGGGCAGGGCCTACAATGAGCAGTTCTTC
cdr3_aa: CSARPIRGRAYNEQFF
clone_size: .
v_call: TRBV20-1
d_call: .
j_call: TRBJ2-1

cdr3_nt: TGTGCCAGCAGTGAAGGGGGTTCCTCCTATGGCTACACCTTC
cdr3_aa: CASSEGGSSYGYTF
clone_size: few
v_call: TRBV6-1
d_call: .
j_call: TRBJ1-2

cdr3_nt: TGTGCCAGCAGCCAAGGGACATTTTTCAATGAGCAGTTCTTC
cdr3_aa: CASSQGTFFNEQFF
clone_size: many
v_call: TRBV3-1
d_call: .
j_call: TRBJ2-1

cdr3_nt: TGTGCCAGCAGCTTAACGGGGACTCGGGGGGCTTTTACTGAAGCTTTCTTT
cdr3_aa: CASSLTGTRGAFTEAFF
clone_size: many
v_call: TRBV7-3
d_call: .
j_call: TRBJ1-1

cdr3_nt: TGTGCCAGCAGTCCACCGGCACCAACCTACGAGCAGTACTTC
cdr3_aa: CASSPPAPTYEQYF
clone_size: many
v_call: TRBV6-6
d_call: .
j_call: TRBJ2-7

cdr3_nt: TGTGCCAGCAGCCCTTCTTCGACTTTGAACTCCCAGTTCTTC
cdr3_aa: CASSPSSTLNSQFF
clone_size: few
v_call: TRBV4-2
d_call: .
j_call: TRBJ2-1

cdr3_nt: TGTGCCAGCAGCTTGACCGGGACAACCAACAATGAGCAGTTCTTC
cdr3_aa: CASSLTGTTNNEQFF
clone_size: many
v_call: TRBV7-2
d_call: .
j_call: TRBJ2-1

cdr3_nt: TGTGCCAGCAGTGCATTACAGGGGCCCTATGGCTACACCTTC
cdr3_aa: CASSALQGPYGYTF
clone_size: .
v_call: TRBV12-3/TRBV12-4
d_call: TRBD1
j_call: TRBJ1-2

cdr3_nt: TGTGCCAGCAGTTTGGAGGTATATGGCTACACCTTC
cdr3_aa: CASSLEVYGYTF
clone_size: many
v_call: TRBV12-3/TRBV12-4
d_call: .
j_call: TRBJ1-2

cdr3_nt: TGTGCCAGCAGCAAACGAGGGGGCCAGCCCCAGCATTTT
cdr3_aa: CASSKRGGQPQHF
clone_size: few
v_call: TRBV12-3/TRBV12-4
d_call: TRBD1
j_call: TRBJ1-5

cdr3_nt: TGTGCCAGCAGCTCCTTACAGGGGAACACTGAAGCTTTCTTT
cdr3_aa: CASSSLQGNTEAFF
clone_size: many
v_call: TRBV7-9
d_call: .
j_call: TRBJ1-1

cdr3_nt: TGTGCCAGCAGCTTAGAGTCTAGGGCCTACAATGAGCAGTTCTTC
cdr3_aa: CASSLESRAYNEQFF
clone_size: .
v_call: TRBV7-2
d_call: .
j_call: TRBJ2-1

cdr3_nt: TGTGCCAGCAGCTTCGGGCACACCGCTTCAGGGGACTATGGCTACACCTTC
cdr3_aa: CASSFGHTASGDYGYTF
clone_size: many
v_call: TRBV7-8
d_call: .
j_call: TRBJ1-2

cdr3_nt: TGTGCCAGCGAGGACGGGACCACAGATACGCAGTATTTT
cdr3_aa: CASEDGTTDTQYF
clone_size: many
v_call: TRBV2
d_call: .
j_call: TRBJ2-3

cdr3_nt: TGTGCCAGCAGCCCCCTGGGCAGCCCGACTGAAGCTTTCTTT
cdr3_aa: CASSPLGSPTEAFF
clone_size: .
v_call: TRBV11-3
d_call: .
j_call: TRBJ1-1

cdr3_nt: TGCGCCAGCAGCAAGGAAGGGGGCCCAGGCTACACCTTC
cdr3_aa: CASSKEGGPGYTF
clone_size: few
v_call: TRBV5-1
d_call: TRBD1
j_call: TRBJ1-2

cdr3_nt: TGCAGTGCCCTCCTAGCGGGAAGGGAGACCCAGTACTTC
cdr3_aa: CSALLAGRETQYF
clone_size: many
v_call: TRBV20-1
d_call: TRBD2
j_call: TRBJ2-5

cdr3_nt: TGTGCCAGCAGCCCACGCGGGGGAGACTCCTACAATGAGCAGTTCTTC
cdr3_aa: CASSPRGGDSYNEQFF
clone_size: many
v_call: TRBV7-3
d_call: TRBD2
j_call: TRBJ2-1

cdr3_nt: TGTGCTAGTGGTTTGCCCCCTCTTCCGACAGGACCGAACACCGGGGAGCTGTTTTTT
cdr3_aa: CASGLPPLPTGPNTGELFF
clone_size: few
v_call: TRBV12-5
d_call: .
j_call: TRBJ2-2

cdr3_nt: TGTGCCTCCAGGGGGCGAAGTAACTATGGCTACACCTTC
cdr3_aa: CASRGRSNYGYTF
clone_size: few
v_call: TRBV19
d_call: TRBD1
j_call: TRBJ1-2

cdr3_nt: TGTGCCATCTCTCCACGTGGACTAGCGGGCACAGATACGCAGTATTTT
cdr3_aa: CAISPRGLAGTDTQYF
clone_size: .
v_call: TRBV10-3
d_call: TRBD2
j_call: TRBJ2-3

cdr3_nt: TGTGCCACCCGGGGGTCAGCCTCTGGGGCCAACGTCCTGACTTTC
cdr3_aa: CATRGSASGANVLTF
clone_size: .
v_call: TRBV28
d_call: .
j_call: TRBJ2-6

cdr3_nt: TGTGCCAGCAGCTTAGTCGTTAGCGGCAATGAGCAGTTCTTC
cdr3_aa: CASSLVVSGNEQFF
clone_size: few
v_call: TRBV11-2
d_call: .
j_call: TRBJ2-1

cdr3_nt: TGTGCCAGCAGCTTAAGAAGCGGGAGGGTCTACAATGAGCAGTTCTTC
cdr3_aa: CASSLRSGRVYNEQFF
clone_size: many
v_call: TRBV11-2
d_call: TRBD2
j_call: TRBJ2-1

cdr3_nt: TGTGCCAGCAGCTTAGCGGCGGGAGGTCCCTACAATGAGCAGTTCTTC
cdr3_aa: CASSLAAGGPYNEQFF
clone_size: many
v_call: TRBV11-2
d_call: TRBD2
j_call: TRBJ2-1